This TCR beta chain was documented in a study of T-cell memory formation after mild COVID-19. Turning to the study itself: TCR clusters largely stayed donor specific.

TCRdb processed the 5' RACE reads anew with MiXCR; each CDR3 protein has one entry. The sample yields about 130,000 distinct CDR3 sequences, 5% to 6.5% seen once. Looked up from germline, CDR1 is ENHRY and CDR2 is SYGVKD. Trimming took 6 bases from V and 2 from J, leaving 8 bases between them. The CDR3 spans 12 residues. Worth noting for this clonotype: The antigen is not known.

Study observations and caveats: Second-wave clones that peaked on day 37 lacked confirmed SARS-CoV-2 specificity.

This clonotype originated in an adult woman who had mild COVID-19 (a few samples of this study predate the infection). Cell type and time point are not known. The chain uses TRBV10-3 and TRBJ2-7; D may be TRBD2 (5 bases). Sequencing was carried out using PBMCs or a T cell subset sorted from them (not recorded which). As DNA, the CDR3 is TGTGCCATCAGCCGGGATGCCTACGAGCAGTACTTC. Its protein product is CAISRDAYEQYF.